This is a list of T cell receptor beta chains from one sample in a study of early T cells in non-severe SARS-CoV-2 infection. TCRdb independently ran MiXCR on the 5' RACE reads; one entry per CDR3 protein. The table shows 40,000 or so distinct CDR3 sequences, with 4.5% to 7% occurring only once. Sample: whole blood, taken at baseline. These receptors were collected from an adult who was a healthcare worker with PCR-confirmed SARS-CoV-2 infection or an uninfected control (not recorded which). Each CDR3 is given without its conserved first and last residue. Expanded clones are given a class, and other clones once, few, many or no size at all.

cdr3_aa: ASSVAGKSPNTEAF
clone_size: many
v_call: TRBV25-1

cdr3_aa: ASSGGGAYGYT
clone_size: many
v_call: TRBV6-2/TRBV6-3

cdr3_aa: ASSLAGLNTEAF
clone_size: many
v_call: TRBV7-9

cdr3_aa: ASRSRGGFSYNEQF
clone_size: many
v_call: TRBV12-3/TRBV12-4

cdr3_aa: ASSSTERGKNIQY
clone_size: many
v_call: TRBV19

cdr3_aa: ASSYPEVWQF
clone_size: many
v_call: TRBV6-2/TRBV6-3

cdr3_aa: ASRVPGVEQY
clone_size: few
v_call: TRBV28

cdr3_aa: ASSIRQGAVTEAF
clone_size: many
v_call: TRBV27

cdr3_aa: ASTSGQTSGANVLT
clone_size: few
v_call: TRBV6-1

cdr3_aa: ASSVVDRGDYGYT
clone_size: NA
v_call: TRBV9

cdr3_aa: ATISGRETGELF
clone_size: many
v_call: TRBV10-3

cdr3_aa: ASSSYGGNNEQF
clone_size: few
v_call: TRBV7-2

cdr3_aa: ASSLGRRSGEAF
clone_size: many
v_call: TRBV5-6

cdr3_aa: ASSPSGGRHPILYTQY
clone_size: few
v_call: TRBV4-2

cdr3_aa: ASTYTDTQY
clone_size: many
v_call: TRBV12-3/TRBV12-4

cdr3_aa: ASSFSGSGNTIY
clone_size: many
v_call: TRBV12-3/TRBV12-4

cdr3_aa: ASSGAGSLQETQY
clone_size: few
v_call: TRBV19

cdr3_aa: AWSVGLDIQY
clone_size: many
v_call: TRBV30

cdr3_aa: ASSFVPNTDTIY
clone_size: many
v_call: TRBV5-1

cdr3_aa: ASSQGFWQGDTEAF
clone_size: many
v_call: TRBV4-2

cdr3_aa: ASFAGELF
clone_size: many
v_call: TRBV19

cdr3_aa: ASSPGQMNTEAF
clone_size: many
v_call: TRBV7-2

cdr3_aa: ASSPPARVRRNQPQH
clone_size: many
v_call: TRBV28

cdr3_aa: ASSLVDEKLF
clone_size: many
v_call: TRBV7-6

cdr3_aa: ASSFPYNEQF
clone_size: NA
v_call: TRBV5-6

cdr3_aa: ASSLAQLPEGAF
clone_size: many
v_call: TRBV7-8

cdr3_aa: ATSGSTDTQY
clone_size: many
v_call: TRBV24-1

cdr3_aa: ASSYGLEYL
clone_size: many
v_call: TRBV6-2/TRBV6-3

cdr3_aa: SAISPGQEGEKLF
clone_size: many
v_call: TRBV20-1

cdr3_aa: ASSPESYYGYT
clone_size: few
v_call: TRBV2

cdr3_aa: ASSGVEEKLF
clone_size: many
v_call: TRBV4-1

cdr3_aa: ASGAPGTSGSRNTGELF
clone_size: many
v_call: TRBV2

cdr3_aa: ASTSTGSITEAF
clone_size: NA
v_call: TRBV12-3/TRBV12-4

cdr3_aa: ASIKQGLTEAF
clone_size: many
v_call: TRBV12-3/TRBV12-4

cdr3_aa: SAHRSTDTQY
clone_size: NA
v_call: TRBV29-1

cdr3_aa: ASSRSSGTPYEQY
clone_size: many
v_call: TRBV6-5

cdr3_aa: ASSPRTTSGSQTQY
clone_size: many
v_call: TRBV13

cdr3_aa: ASSIDRGANYNEQF
clone_size: many
v_call: TRBV19

cdr3_aa: ASSLESGSSGELF
clone_size: few
v_call: TRBV7-2

cdr3_aa: AWSTVFQETQY
clone_size: many
v_call: TRBV30

cdr3_aa: ASSSGQLSTDTQY
clone_size: many
v_call: TRBV12-3/TRBV12-4

cdr3_aa: ASSFRDANTGELF
clone_size: NA
v_call: TRBV5-6

cdr3_aa: ASRPRTSGRANEQF
clone_size: few
v_call: TRBV6-2/TRBV6-3

cdr3_aa: ASSGGQRTEAF
clone_size: many
v_call: TRBV18

cdr3_aa: ASSSDTFYEQY
clone_size: NA
v_call: TRBV6-4

cdr3_aa: ASSLSSQGNNYGYT
clone_size: many
v_call: TRBV12-3/TRBV12-4

cdr3_aa: ASSRDREETQY
clone_size: many
v_call: TRBV7-6

cdr3_aa: ASSGLAGGSYEQY
clone_size: few
v_call: TRBV7-8